Listed below are T cell receptor beta chains from one sample, sequenced in a study of cytomegalovirus exposure and HLA in healthy donors. Profiled with immunoSEQ multiplex PCR; TCRdb holds only in-frame clones, not every one. This table holds fewer than 300,000 clones, around 89% found once. The sequenced material came from PBMCs. The source is a woman aged 18 to 35 in good health and CMV-seronegative. Both conserved end residues are trimmed from each CDR3. The D gene is left open where the match is weak.

d_gene	v_gene	CDR3aa
.	TRBV28	ASVKPQGTYEAF
.	TRBV2	ASNPDHQRQAGELF
.	TRBV25-1	ASSATGTANTGELF
TRBD2	TRBV4-3	ASSHGTSGIYEQY
.	TRBV7-3	ASSLSGQETQY
TRBD2	TRBV7-3	ASRVPRGLAGVPGTQY
.	TRBV5-1	ASSLDRAETQY
.	TRBV7-8	ASSSLGVAAYEQY
.	TRBV7-3	ASSLAQGCAGNTIY
TRBD2	TRBV5-6	ASSLGFGGRAYNEQF
.	TRBV7-8	ASSLAPSTRQPQH
.	TRBV28	ASTNTNSGEAF
.	TRBV5-1	ASSLDTTGGYT
.	TRBV7-9	ASSPRGNTEAF
.	TRBV6-6	ATGGSWGDTQY
.	TRBV11-2	ASSWRADTQY
.	TRBV5-6	ASRSDTMTNYGYT
.	TRBV9	ASSVDPQENTEAF
.	TRBV29-1	SVIFSYGYT
.	TRBV5-6	ASSFASLRADTQY
.	TRBV5-1	ASSLGPLQGSTGELF
TRBD2	TRBV7-9	ASSLSVGGRTGNEQF
.	TRBV9	ASSVEPEGSPYGYT
TRBD1	TRBV9	ASSATGVGTEAF
TRBD2	TRBV9	ASSVVASGSNEQF
.	TRBV28	ASSPWGEGNQPQH